The rows below give T cell receptor beta chains drawn from one sample of a study of OX40 agonist ivuxolimab in advanced cancers. Assay used: immunoSEQ multiplex PCR; TCRdb lists only in-frame clones, some missing. The sample has about 34,000 clones, about 93% seen once. Specimen: CD4+ or CD8+ T cells sorted from blood, collected in a trial of the OX40 agonist ivuxolimab. These receptors all come from an adult with an advanced solid tumor such as melanoma, head and neck, liver or kidney cancer. CDR3s include the opening cysteine and the closing phenylalanine or tryptophan. Fields, in order: CDR3 protein, J gene, V gene.

CASISGTGVEKLFF | TRBJ1-4 | TRBV2
CASSELGGSGYNEQFF | TRBJ2-1 | TRBV25-1
CASSPSRGVNIQYF | TRBJ2-4 | TRBV19
CASSQDHLGSGSFGNEQFF | TRBJ2-1 | TRBV4-2
CASSLGQSSGNTIYF | TRBJ1-3 | TRBV7-9
CASKTGINQPQHF | TRBJ1-5 | TRBV28
CASSFDTGLDGNTIYF | TRBJ1-3 | TRBV5-1
CASSLAGATDTQYF | TRBJ2-3 | TRBV5-4
CASGQVEAFF | TRBJ1-1 | TRBV28
CASSMDPSLNTGELFF | TRBJ2-2 | TRBV19
CASSLGPTYNNEQFF | TRBJ2-1 | TRBV28
CASSSSFEGRIGYTF | TRBJ1-2 | TRBV7-2
CASSPGPSNYGYTF | TRBJ1-2 | TRBV7-2
CASSPQGRSYGYTF | TRBJ1-2 | TRBV19
CASSPRGDNEQFF | TRBJ2-1 | TRBV6-1
CASSQERTVPYEQYF | TRBJ2-7 | TRBV4-1
CASSLWREDTQYF | TRBJ2-3 | TRBV28
CASSRGSHEQYF | TRBJ2-7 | TRBV21-1
CASSLLTGGGLQPQHF | TRBJ1-5 | TRBV28
CASSVGDTTDTQYF | TRBJ2-3 | TRBV9
CATSRLNFRIAGANVLTF | TRBJ2-6 | TRBV15
CASSEQGTNTEAFF | TRBJ1-1 | TRBV5-1
CASSTGTGGNEQYF | TRBJ2-7 | TRBV6-6
CASSFPRRGGNEQFF | TRBJ2-1 | TRBV7-9
CASSPLAGRTDTQYF | TRBJ2-3 | TRBV6-5
CASSPATGSLTYNEQFF | TRBJ2-1 | TRBV19
CAWNTGTDNQPQHF | TRBJ1-5 | TRBV30
CASTNGGTNQPQHF | TRBJ1-5 | TRBV2
CASSSPSLLNYGYTF | TRBJ1-2 | TRBV28
CASREQATNEKLFF | TRBJ1-4 | TRBV2
CASSILTTNEQFF | TRBJ2-1 | TRBV28
CSVAGGDTEAFF | TRBJ1-1 | TRBV29-1
CASSELVGSGEQYF | TRBJ2-7 | TRBV2
CASSPSEGRSTEAFF | TRBJ1-1 | TRBV18
CASTPTREPSYNEQFF | TRBJ2-1 | TRBV28
CASSRGTYEQYF | TRBJ2-7 | TRBV5-8
CASSRTDRTSSTDTQYF | TRBJ2-3 | TRBV19
CAWSRTGNQPQHF | TRBJ1-5 | TRBV30
CASTQGAYDGEQFF | TRBJ2-1 | TRBV14
CASSEGWYEQYF | TRBJ2-7 | TRBV2
CASSSARDRDEQFF | TRBJ2-1 | TRBV5-1
CASSVGGSGSSNEQFF | TRBJ2-1 | TRBV10-2
CASSLSSGTATNEKLFF | TRBJ1-4 | TRBV28
CASSKADSVNQPQHF | TRBJ1-5 | TRBV6-5
CASSSRQAGSGNTIYF | TRBJ1-3 | TRBV19
CASSLSTIASYEQYF | TRBJ2-7 | TRBV7-2
CASSFGLAGAVEQYF | TRBJ2-7 | TRBV5-1
CASLVDRARYEQYF | TRBJ2-7 | TRBV2